This T cell receptor beta chain originates from a study of blood T cells in healthy people across ages. Study observations and caveats: Long-lived donors carried more naive CD4+ cells and greater diversity than aged donors.

Every sample had a minimum of 6.5 million PBMCs isolated. Total RNA was extracted at no less than 5.5 micrograms per sample. Trimming took off 1 base at V and 0 bases at J, with 10 bases between the two ends. Looked up from germline, CDR1 is MGHRA and CDR2 is YSYEKL. The CDR3 extends over 16 amino acids. Then a second PCR, running roughly 7 to 11 cycles, was carried out with a sample-barcoded 5' primer and a J-beta primer mix. All samples yielded 2.5 million or more CDR3-containing paired-end reads. MiXCR, applied by TCRdb to the 5' RACE reads, yields one record per CDR3 protein. The profile shows 1.5 million to 2 million distinct CDR3 sequences, 39% of them singletons. In its sample, this clonotype was seen a few times. What it binds is unknown.

Sequenced material: blood. V and J are TRBV4-1 and TRBJ1-5, with a tentative D call TRBD1 (5 bases). The clonotype comes from a human donor in good health. The CDR3 DNA reads TGCGCCAGCAGCCAAGTAGGTCAGGGTAGCAATCAGCCCCAGCATTTT. Translation gives CASSQVGQGSNQPQHF.